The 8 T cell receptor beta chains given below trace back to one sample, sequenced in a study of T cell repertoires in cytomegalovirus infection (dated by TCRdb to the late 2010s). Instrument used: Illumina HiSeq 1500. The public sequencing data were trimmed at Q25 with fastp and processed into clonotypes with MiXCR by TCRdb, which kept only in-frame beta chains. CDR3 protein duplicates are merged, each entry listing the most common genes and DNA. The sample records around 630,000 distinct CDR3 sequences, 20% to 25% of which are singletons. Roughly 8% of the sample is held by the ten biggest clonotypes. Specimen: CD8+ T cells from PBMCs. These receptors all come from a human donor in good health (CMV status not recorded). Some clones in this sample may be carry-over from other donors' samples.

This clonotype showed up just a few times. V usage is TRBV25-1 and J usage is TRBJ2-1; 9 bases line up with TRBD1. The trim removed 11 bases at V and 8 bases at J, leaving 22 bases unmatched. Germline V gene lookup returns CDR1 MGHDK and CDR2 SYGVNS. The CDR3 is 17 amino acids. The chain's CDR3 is CASSRPGGTGWTDEQFF. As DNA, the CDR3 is TGTGCCTCCAGCCGCCCGGGCGGGACAGGGTGGACGGATGAGCAGTTCTTC.

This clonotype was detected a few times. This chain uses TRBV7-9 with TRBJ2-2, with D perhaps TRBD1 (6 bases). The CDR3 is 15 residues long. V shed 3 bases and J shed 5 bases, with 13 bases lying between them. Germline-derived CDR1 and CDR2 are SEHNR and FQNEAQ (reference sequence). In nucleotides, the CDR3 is TGTGCCAGCAGCTTGCCAGGGACAAGGACCGGGGAGCTGTTTTTT. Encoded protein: CASSLPGTRTGELFF.

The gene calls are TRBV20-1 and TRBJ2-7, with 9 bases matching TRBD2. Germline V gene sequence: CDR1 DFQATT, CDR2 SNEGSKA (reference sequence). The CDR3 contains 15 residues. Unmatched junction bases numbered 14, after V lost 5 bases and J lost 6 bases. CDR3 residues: CSASPVASGEVEQYF. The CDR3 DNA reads TGCAGTGCTTCTCCCGTTGCTAGCGGGGAGGTCGAGCAGTACTTC.

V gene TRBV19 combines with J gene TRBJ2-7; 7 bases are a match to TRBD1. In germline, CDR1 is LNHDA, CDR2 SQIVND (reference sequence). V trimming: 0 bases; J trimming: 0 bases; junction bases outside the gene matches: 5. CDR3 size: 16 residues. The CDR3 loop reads CASSIDRAGGSYEQYV. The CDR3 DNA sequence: TGTGCCAGTAGTATAGATAGGGCAGGGGGCTCCTACGAGCAGTACGTC.

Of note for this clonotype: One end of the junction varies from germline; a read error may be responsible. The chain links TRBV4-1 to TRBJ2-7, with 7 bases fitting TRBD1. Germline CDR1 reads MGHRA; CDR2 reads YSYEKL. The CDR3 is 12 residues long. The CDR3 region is CATRQGRGEQYF. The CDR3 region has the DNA TGTGCCACCAGACAGGGACGGGGCGAGCAGTACTTC.

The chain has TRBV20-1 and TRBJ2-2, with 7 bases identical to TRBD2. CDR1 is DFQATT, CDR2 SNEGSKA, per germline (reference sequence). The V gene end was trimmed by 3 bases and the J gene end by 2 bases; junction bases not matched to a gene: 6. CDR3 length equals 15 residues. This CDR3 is CSARGGTSNTGELFF. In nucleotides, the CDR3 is TGCAGTGCTAGGGGGGGGACTTCCAACACCGGGGAGCTGTTTTTT.

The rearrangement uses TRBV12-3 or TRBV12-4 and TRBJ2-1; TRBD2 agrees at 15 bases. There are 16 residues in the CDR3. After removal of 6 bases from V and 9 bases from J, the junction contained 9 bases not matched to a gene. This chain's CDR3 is CASSPPGLAGGSEQFF. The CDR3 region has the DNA TGTGCCAGCAGCCCCCCGGGACTAGCGGGGGGAAGTGAGCAGTTCTTC.

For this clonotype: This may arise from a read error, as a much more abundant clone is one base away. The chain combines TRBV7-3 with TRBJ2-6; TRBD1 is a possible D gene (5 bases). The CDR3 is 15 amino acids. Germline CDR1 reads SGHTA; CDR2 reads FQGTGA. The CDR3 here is CASSLPISGAKVLTF. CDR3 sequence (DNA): TGTGCCAGCAGCCTCCCCATCTCTGGGGCCAAAGTCCTGACTTTC.